The present T cell receptor beta chain was sequenced within a study of neoadjuvant anti-PD-1 for oral cavity cancer. About the research overall: Nivolumab at 3 mg/kg was mostly given biweekly, three to four doses, pre-surgery. Non-progressing patients received a fourth nivolumab dose near day 43, then surgery on days 50-56.

Germline lookup yields CDR1 MDHEN and CDR2 SYDVKM. CDR3 length equals 17 residues. The junction had 6 bases not matched to a gene; V was cut back by 8 bases and J by 3 bases. Patients had newly diagnosed, untreated stage II-IVA oral cavity squamous cell carcinoma. PBMC libraries mostly used about 490 ng of input genomic DNA, with six replicates per sample. Some clones are missing from TCRdb's copy, which holds only in-frame ones; the method was immunoSEQ multiplex PCR. The sample gives some 15,000 clones, 70% of which show up once; approximately 3% is in the top ten. Sample: PBMCs, taken before nivolumab (anti-PD-1) treatment. This sequence joins TRBV28 and TRBJ2-6; 14 bases fit TRBD2. This receptor was taken from a person between 40 and 79 years old with oral cavity squamous cell carcinoma. The CDR3 here is CASVPGLAGVGANVLTF. The CDR3 bases are TGTGCCAGCGTTCCGGGACTAGCGGGAGTTGGGGCCAACGTCCTGACTTTC. Full variable domain (remainder filled in from reference TRBV28 and TRBJ2-6): DVKVTQSSRYLVKRTGEKVFLECVQDMDHENMFWYRQDPGLGLRLIYFSYDVKMKEKGDIPEGYSVSREKKERFSLILESASTNQTSMYLCASVPGLAGVGANVLTFGAGSRLTVL.